The clone carrying this T cell receptor beta chain was seen just once. Looked up from germline, CDR1 is SNHLY and CDR2 is FYNNEI. This CDR3 contains 14 residues. The trim removed 7 bases at V and 5 bases at J, leaving 7 bases unmatched. Measured with immunoSEQ multiplex PCR; TCRdb has only the in-frame clones, and not every one. The top ten clones hold over 20% of a sample with about 23,000 clones, over 75% of them seen once. Time point defined: cycle 4 day 1 (C4D1), after about 6 weeks of nivolumab. Every patient was affected by relapse after autologous stem cell transplantation, while exposure to brentuximab vedotin was not uniform. These data originate in a study of PD-1 blockade in classical Hodgkin lymphoma.

The source of this sequence is a human donor with classical Hodgkin lymphoma. V and J are TRBV2 and TRBJ2-5; 10 nucleotides agree with TRBD1. Sample: peripheral blood mononuclear cells (PBMCs), taken before the fourth cycle of nivolumab. This chain's CDR3 is CASKMTGGRETQYF. The CDR3 nucleotides are TGTGCCAGCAAGATGACAGGGGGCAGGGAGACCCAGTACTTC.